This T cell receptor beta chain appears in the sequencing data of a study of T cells in Graves' hyperthyroidism and ophthalmopathy. Researchers amplified the TCR beta CDR3 regions from RNA transcripts. The TCR CDR3 first-round RT-PCR relied on the HTBI primer set. Via MiXCR, TCRdb re-called the multiplex PCR reads, giving one row per CDR3 protein. The table records approximately 610,000 distinct CDR3 sequences, under 15% of them present only once. Notes on the study in general: Researchers found most expanded thyroid clonotypes above 0.001 in blood as well.

In the case of this clonotype: Its antigen is not identified.

V trimming: 4 bases; J trimming: 7 bases; junction bases outside the gene matches: 14. The CDR3 is 16 amino acids. Germline lookup yields CDR1 MDHEN and CDR2 SYDVKM. This TCR derives from a woman between 40 and 50 years old with Graves' ophthalmopathy. Material for sequencing was blood. V is TRBV28 and J is TRBJ2-7, with 9 bases lining up with TRBD1. CDR3 in amino acids: CASSSSTGGAVEEQYF. For the CDR3, the DNA is TGTGCCAGCAGTTCCAGCACAGGGGGCGCCGTAGAAGAGCAGTACTTC.